The clone carrying this TCR beta chain is a singleton in its sample. Antigen: not known. The PCR made use of 60 Vbeta and 13 Jbeta primers. TCRdb's copy holds only in-frame clones and misses some; the assay was immunoSEQ multiplex PCR. This sample carries some 140,000 clones, around 80% of them seen once, and the ten largest clones take about 2%. These data come from a study of cytomegalovirus exposure and HLA in healthy donors. The germline V gene has CDR1 ENHRY and CDR2 SYGVKD. V lost 3 bases to trimming and J lost 3 bases; unmatched junction nucleotides: 22. The length of the CDR3 is 21 residues. Study outcomes and limitations: A highly shared variant cluster was judged a likely technical artifact. A missense DCLRE1C variant was associated with V- and J-gene trimming of TCR beta chains in a later analysis, and an independent cohort replicated the association.

This clonotype originated in a female donor in good health and CMV-seropositive. The chain combines TRBV10-3 with TRBJ1-5, with 8 bases aligning to TRBD1. Sequencing input: PBMCs. As DNA, the CDR3 is TGTGCCATCAGTGACCCGGCTGCCACCACGGGAGCGGGACAGGTCAATCAGCCCCAGCATTTT. It is translated as CAISDPAATTGAGQVNQPQHF.